Listed below are T cell receptor beta chains from one sample, sequenced in a study of blood T cell repertoires in COVID-19. Produced via immunoSEQ multiplex PCR; TCRdb's table is partial and in-frame only. The repertoire holds approximately 220,000 clones, with approximately 80% as singletons. Sample: PBMCs or T cells enriched from blood (not recorded which). The receptors derive from a woman between 35 and 50 years old with acute COVID-19. The CDR3 runs from the conserved cysteine through the conserved F or W. Fields, in order: clone size, V gene, J gene, D gene, CDR3 DNA, CDR3 protein. The D gene is left open where the match is weak. Rows may omit the clone size; those that give it use once, few, many or a size class.

clone_size: medium-sized
v_call: TRBV4-2
j_call: TRBJ2-1
d_call: -
cdr3_nt: TGTGCCAGCAGCCAAGATGAGGGGGAGGGCTACAATGAGCAGTTCTTC
cdr3_aa: CASSQDEGEGYNEQFF

clone_size: -
v_call: TRBV6-6
j_call: TRBJ1-3
d_call: TRBD1
cdr3_nt: TGTGCCAGCAGCCGAGGTCCGGGACAGGTCGGAATCAGCCTCTCTGGAAACACCATATATTTT
cdr3_aa: CASSRGPGQVGISLSGNTIYF

clone_size: once
v_call: TRBV11-3
j_call: TRBJ2-3
d_call: TRBD2
cdr3_nt: TGTGCCAGCAGCCCCGGACTAGCTCTCGATACGCAGTATTTT
cdr3_aa: CASSPGLALDTQYF

clone_size: once
v_call: TRBV12-3/TRBV12-4
j_call: TRBJ2-2
d_call: -
cdr3_nt: TGTGCCAGCAGTTTCGCCGGGACCGGGGAGCTGTTTTTT
cdr3_aa: CASSFAGTGELFF

clone_size: -
v_call: TRBV28
j_call: TRBJ1-3
d_call: TRBD1
cdr3_nt: TGTGCCAGCAGTCCCCGACAGGGGGCTAGTGGAAACACCATATATTTT
cdr3_aa: CASSPRQGASGNTIYF

clone_size: -
v_call: TRBV29-1
j_call: TRBJ2-1
d_call: TRBD1
cdr3_nt: TGCAGCGTTGATTTCTCTGGCGGAGCAGGGGGCCTACCGCCAAATGAGCAGTTCTTC
cdr3_aa: CSVDFSGGAGGLPPNEQFF

clone_size: -
v_call: TRBV5-1
j_call: TRBJ1-2
d_call: -
cdr3_nt: TGCGCCAGCAGCTTGCTGACAGCTGAATTTTCCTATGGCTACACCTTC
cdr3_aa: CASSLLTAEFSYGYTF

clone_size: -
v_call: TRBV7-9
j_call: TRBJ1-3
d_call: -
cdr3_nt: TGTGCCAGCAGCTCCATGGCCCCCTCTGGAAACACCATATATTTT
cdr3_aa: CASSSMAPSGNTIYF

clone_size: -
v_call: TRBV11-1
j_call: TRBJ2-1
d_call: TRBD1
cdr3_nt: TGTGCCAGCAGCGTAACTACAGGGGCAAACTACAATGAGCAGTTCTTC
cdr3_aa: CASSVTTGANYNEQFF

clone_size: -
v_call: TRBV5-8
j_call: TRBJ2-5
d_call: TRBD1
cdr3_nt: TGTGCCAGCAGCCCGGGACAGGGAACAGAGACCCAGTACTTC
cdr3_aa: CASSPGQGTETQYF

clone_size: -
v_call: TRBV28
j_call: TRBJ1-5
d_call: -
cdr3_nt: TGTGCCAGCAGTTTATGGAGAGGGCCGGGTAATCAGCCCCAGCATTTT
cdr3_aa: CASSLWRGPGNQPQHF

clone_size: -
v_call: TRBV27
j_call: TRBJ1-5
d_call: -
cdr3_nt: TGTGCCAGCACCCCCGGATTTGGGGGGGAAGATAGCAATCAGCCCCAGCATTTT
cdr3_aa: CASTPGFGGEDSNQPQHF

clone_size: -
v_call: TRBV10-3
j_call: TRBJ2-3
d_call: TRBD2
cdr3_nt: TGTGCCCTCCGGGGGGACCGGGGTGGAGATACGCAGTATTTT
cdr3_aa: CALRGDRGGDTQYF

clone_size: -
v_call: TRBV28
j_call: TRBJ1-2
d_call: -
cdr3_nt: TGTGCCAGCAGTTTATCGTCCAGGGTTTATGGCTACACCTTC
cdr3_aa: CASSLSSRVYGYTF

clone_size: -
v_call: TRBV4-1
j_call: TRBJ1-4
d_call: TRBD1
cdr3_nt: TGCGCCAGCAGCCTTTTGGGACAGATTAATGAAAAACTGTTTTTT
cdr3_aa: CASSLLGQINEKLFF

clone_size: -
v_call: TRBV5-5
j_call: TRBJ1-1
d_call: -
cdr3_nt: TGTGCCAGCAGGTTACAGGGCATGAACACTGAAGCTTTCTTT
cdr3_aa: CASRLQGMNTEAFF

clone_size: -
v_call: TRBV19
j_call: TRBJ1-1
d_call: TRBD1
cdr3_nt: TGTGCCAGTAGTATGACTGGGACAGGGACTGAAGCTTTCTTT
cdr3_aa: CASSMTGTGTEAFF

clone_size: -
v_call: TRBV28
j_call: TRBJ1-1
d_call: -
cdr3_nt: TGTGCCAGCAGTTTACAGGGCGCGCACACTGAAGCTTTCTTT
cdr3_aa: CASSLQGAHTEAFF

clone_size: -
v_call: TRBV27
j_call: TRBJ1-2
d_call: TRBD1
cdr3_nt: TGTGCCAGCAGTCGACACCGGGACAGGGACTTTGGCTACACCTTC
cdr3_aa: CASSRHRDRDFGYTF

clone_size: -
v_call: TRBV2
j_call: TRBJ1-2
d_call: TRBD1
cdr3_nt: TGTGCCAGCAGGGAGACAGGGTTAGGTTATGGCTACACCTTC
cdr3_aa: CASRETGLGYGYTF

clone_size: -
v_call: TRBV29-1
j_call: TRBJ2-7
d_call: TRBD1
cdr3_nt: TGCAGCGTGATGACAGGGCAACACGAGCAGTACTTC
cdr3_aa: CSVMTGQHEQYF

clone_size: once
v_call: TRBV9
j_call: TRBJ1-4
d_call: -
cdr3_nt: TGTGCCAGCAGCGTAGCTGGCCTGCAGGGAGAAAAACTGTTTTTT
cdr3_aa: CASSVAGLQGEKLFF

clone_size: -
v_call: TRBV5-6
j_call: TRBJ1-1
d_call: -
cdr3_nt: TGTGCCAGCAGCTTGGTGGACAGACAAACTGAAGCTTTCTTT
cdr3_aa: CASSLVDRQTEAFF

clone_size: once
v_call: TRBV6-5
j_call: TRBJ2-3
d_call: TRBD2
cdr3_nt: TGTGCCAGCAGTTATGGGACTAGCGGGGGGCTGGATACGCAGTATTTT
cdr3_aa: CASSYGTSGGLDTQYF

clone_size: -
v_call: TRBV7-8
j_call: TRBJ2-3
d_call: TRBD2
cdr3_nt: TGTGCCAGCAGCCCTAGCGGAACTAGCACAGATACGCAGTATTTT
cdr3_aa: CASSPSGTSTDTQYF

clone_size: few
v_call: TRBV21-1
j_call: TRBJ1-5
d_call: -
cdr3_nt: TGTGCCAGCAGGGGTATCGGGACAGGCCACAATCAGCCCCAGCATTTT
cdr3_aa: CASRGIGTGHNQPQHF

clone_size: -
v_call: TRBV18
j_call: TRBJ2-5
d_call: TRBD2
cdr3_nt: TGTGCCAGCTCACCAGCGGGAGGGGTTCAAGAGACCCAGTACTTC
cdr3_aa: CASSPAGGVQETQYF

clone_size: -
v_call: TRBV2
j_call: TRBJ2-5
d_call: -
cdr3_nt: TGTGCCAGCAGTGCCCGCCGGGGTCGCCAAGAGACCCAGTACTTC
cdr3_aa: CASSARRGRQETQYF

clone_size: once
v_call: TRBV7-9
j_call: TRBJ1-1
d_call: -
cdr3_nt: TGTGCCAGCTCCCGAGGGAGGGGGGCCGCTTTCTTT
cdr3_aa: CASSRGRGAAFF

clone_size: -
v_call: TRBV7-2
j_call: TRBJ1-2
d_call: TRBD1
cdr3_nt: TGTGCCACTCTCCTACGGGACAGGGAGGTCTATGGCTACACCTTC
cdr3_aa: CATLLRDREVYGYTF

clone_size: -
v_call: TRBV24-1
j_call: TRBJ1-2
d_call: TRBD1
cdr3_nt: TGTGCCACCAGTGACATCTCGGGACAGGGTGGCTACACCTTC
cdr3_aa: CATSDISGQGGYTF

clone_size: -
v_call: TRBV29-1
j_call: TRBJ1-4
d_call: -
cdr3_nt: TGCAGCGGAAAAGGGGCAACTAATGAAAAACTGTTTTTT
cdr3_aa: CSGKGATNEKLFF

clone_size: -
v_call: TRBV28
j_call: TRBJ1-2
d_call: -
cdr3_nt: TGTGCCAGCAGGACGGACATGAACTATGGCTACACCTTC
cdr3_aa: CASRTDMNYGYTF

clone_size: -
v_call: TRBV6-1
j_call: TRBJ1-6
d_call: -
cdr3_nt: TGTGCCAGCAGTGAAGCGCTGGACAGTAATTCACCCCTCCACTTT
cdr3_aa: CASSEALDSNSPLHF

clone_size: few
v_call: TRBV27
j_call: TRBJ1-2
d_call: -
cdr3_nt: TGTGCCAGCAGCAGAAGTGGCGGGCGAACGAATGGCTACACCTTC
cdr3_aa: CASSRSGGRTNGYTF

clone_size: few
v_call: TRBV5-1
j_call: TRBJ2-3
d_call: TRBD2
cdr3_nt: TGCGCCAGCTCAGCTAGCGGGAGGGCGGATACGCAGTATTTT
cdr3_aa: CASSASGRADTQYF

clone_size: -
v_call: TRBV28
j_call: TRBJ1-1
d_call: TRBD1
cdr3_nt: TGTGCCAGCAGTTTTGGACAGGGGAATGAAGCTTTCTTT
cdr3_aa: CASSFGQGNEAFF

clone_size: -
v_call: TRBV12-3/TRBV12-4
j_call: TRBJ1-2
d_call: -
cdr3_nt: TGTGCCAGCAGCATTAGGGGGATCTATGGCTACACCTTC
cdr3_aa: CASSIRGIYGYTF

clone_size: -
v_call: TRBV3-1/TRBV3-2
j_call: TRBJ2-1
d_call: -
cdr3_nt: TGTGCCAGCAGCCAAGGGCGGGCACTCGGGAATGAGCAGTTCTTC
cdr3_aa: CASSQGRALGNEQFF

clone_size: few
v_call: TRBV27
j_call: TRBJ2-1
d_call: -
cdr3_nt: TGTGCCAGCAGTTTATTCGGGGTCAGAGAGCAGTTCTTC
cdr3_aa: CASSLFGVREQFF

clone_size: many
v_call: TRBV30
j_call: TRBJ2-7
d_call: TRBD1
cdr3_nt: TGTGCCTGGAGTGTACTCGGGACAGGTGGATACGAGCAGTACTTC
cdr3_aa: CAWSVLGTGGYEQYF

clone_size: -
v_call: TRBV5-4
j_call: TRBJ1-1
d_call: -
cdr3_nt: TGTGCCAGCAGCTTGGACAGGCTCGTGAACACTGAAGCTTTCTTT
cdr3_aa: CASSLDRLVNTEAFF

clone_size: -
v_call: TRBV6-5
j_call: TRBJ1-5
d_call: TRBD1
cdr3_nt: TGTGCCAGCAGGGGGACAGGGCAAAATCAGCCCCAGCATTTT
cdr3_aa: CASRGTGQNQPQHF

clone_size: -
v_call: TRBV19
j_call: TRBJ2-6
d_call: -
cdr3_nt: TGTGCCAGTAGCAAATTCTCCGGGACAGTCCTAGCGTCTGGGGCCAACGTCCTGACTTTC
cdr3_aa: CASSKFSGTVLASGANVLTF

clone_size: -
v_call: TRBV3-1/TRBV3-2
j_call: TRBJ1-1
d_call: TRBD1
cdr3_nt: TGTGCCAGCAGCCAAGAGGACAGGGGGCCTGACACTGAAGCTTTCTTT
cdr3_aa: CASSQEDRGPDTEAFF

clone_size: -
v_call: TRBV5-1
j_call: TRBJ1-5
d_call: TRBD1
cdr3_nt: TGCGCCAGCAGCTTGACAGGGGGCCTGGGCAATCAGCCCCAGCATTTT
cdr3_aa: CASSLTGGLGNQPQHF

clone_size: -
v_call: TRBV10-3
j_call: TRBJ1-1
d_call: -
cdr3_nt: TGTGCCATCAGTGACGGGGGGCGACTGGAGATTGAAGCTTTCTTT
cdr3_aa: CAISDGGRLEIEAFF

clone_size: -
v_call: TRBV6-4
j_call: TRBJ1-2
d_call: TRBD1
cdr3_nt: TGTGCCAGCAGTATTACCGGGACAGGGGTCTATGGCTACACCTTC
cdr3_aa: CASSITGTGVYGYTF

clone_size: -
v_call: TRBV7-3
j_call: TRBJ2-1
d_call: -
cdr3_nt: TGTGCCAGCAGCCTCGTCGGGGGTGGTAGCGCCGAGCAGTTCTTC
cdr3_aa: CASSLVGGGSAEQFF

clone_size: few
v_call: TRBV7-3
j_call: TRBJ2-2
d_call: -
cdr3_nt: TGTGCCAGCAGCTTGAACAGGGCCACCGGGGAGCTGTTTTTT
cdr3_aa: CASSLNRATGELFF

clone_size: -
v_call: TRBV15
j_call: TRBJ1-1
d_call: -
cdr3_nt: TGTGCCACCAGCAGAATAGGGGACACTGAAGCTTTCTTT
cdr3_aa: CATSRIGDTEAFF

clone_size: -
v_call: TRBV28
j_call: TRBJ2-1
d_call: TRBD2
cdr3_nt: TGTGCCAGCAGGCTAGCGGGACTTAACAATGAGCAGTTCTTC
cdr3_aa: CASRLAGLNNEQFF

clone_size: -
v_call: TRBV3-1/TRBV3-2
j_call: TRBJ2-6
d_call: TRBD1
cdr3_nt: TGTGCCAGCAGCCAAACAGGGGGCTCTGGGGCCAACGTCCTGACTTTC
cdr3_aa: CASSQTGGSGANVLTF